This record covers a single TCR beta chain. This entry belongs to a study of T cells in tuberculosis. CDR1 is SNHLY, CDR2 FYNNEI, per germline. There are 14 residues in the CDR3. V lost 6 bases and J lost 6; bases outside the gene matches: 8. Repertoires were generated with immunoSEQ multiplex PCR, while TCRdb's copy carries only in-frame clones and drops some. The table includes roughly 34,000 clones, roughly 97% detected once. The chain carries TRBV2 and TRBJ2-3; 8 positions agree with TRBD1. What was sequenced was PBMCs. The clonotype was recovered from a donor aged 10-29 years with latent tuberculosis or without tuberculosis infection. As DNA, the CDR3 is TGTGCCAGCAGCTCCGACAGGGGTGAGGATACGCAGTATTTT. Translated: CASSSDRGEDTQYF.